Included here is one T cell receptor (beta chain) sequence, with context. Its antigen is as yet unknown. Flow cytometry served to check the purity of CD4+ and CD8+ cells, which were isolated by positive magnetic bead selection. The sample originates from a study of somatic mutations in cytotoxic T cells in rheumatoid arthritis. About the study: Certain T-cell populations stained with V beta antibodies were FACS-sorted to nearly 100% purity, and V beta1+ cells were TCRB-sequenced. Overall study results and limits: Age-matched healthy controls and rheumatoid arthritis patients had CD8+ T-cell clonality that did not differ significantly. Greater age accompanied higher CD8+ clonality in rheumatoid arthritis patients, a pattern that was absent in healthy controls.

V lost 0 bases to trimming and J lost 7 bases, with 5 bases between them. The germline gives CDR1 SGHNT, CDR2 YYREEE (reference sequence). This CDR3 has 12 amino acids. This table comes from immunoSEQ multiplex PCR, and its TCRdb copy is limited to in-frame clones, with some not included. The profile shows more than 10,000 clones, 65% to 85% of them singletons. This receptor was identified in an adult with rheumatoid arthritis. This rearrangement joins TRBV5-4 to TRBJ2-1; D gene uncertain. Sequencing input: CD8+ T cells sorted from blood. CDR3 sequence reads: CASSLDPNEQFF. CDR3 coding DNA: TGTGCCAGCAGCTTGGATCCGAATGAGCAGTTCTTC.